The T cell receptor beta chain described here comes from a study of T cell repertoires in cytomegalovirus infection (dated by TCRdb to 2018 to 2020). Concerning the study at large: Donor HLA type was relevant to the analysis, as public TCR beta signatures indicated carriage of CMV infection together with the matching HLA type.

This clonotype was picked up a small number of times. Its antigen remains undetermined. One base away there is no much larger clone; base qualities are not given. The paper as a whole reports these results and caveats: Carriers of CMV infection plus the relevant HLA type were discriminated by the cumulative frequency of public TCR beta family members in the study cohort and in an independent approximately 350-donor cohort. The ex vivo response was dominated by HLA-C-restricted CMV-specific TCR beta clonotypes, which also provided the single most frequent clonotype in two of eight donors.

Sequencing was carried out with an Illumina HiSeq 1500. Starting from the raw public reads, TCRdb applied fastp trimming at Q25, assembled clones with MiXCR and retained in-frame beta chains. All rows with the same CDR3 protein become a single entry with the most common DNA and genes. Recorded for this sample are about 530,000 distinct CDR3 sequences; approximately 25% of them occurred a single time. The leading ten clones occupy about 13% of the sample. Between the V and J ends, shortened by 7 bases and 1 base respectively, the junction contains 10 bases. The CDR3 goes from the cysteine to the phenylalanine over 14 residues. Left in the record is the CDR3 DNA by itself, 42 bases read in frame from the first base. CDR1 and CDR2, looked up from the germline V gene, are SGHTA and FQGNSA.

The TCR sequence derives from a human donor in good health (CMV status not recorded). Some clones in this sample may be carry-over from other donors' samples. Sequencing input: PBMCs. The V gene is TRBV7-2 and the J gene is TRBJ2-2; the D gene cannot be named for sure. Here is the DNA: TGTGCCAGCACCCAGACCAGGAACACCGGGGAGCTGTTTTTT. This translates into CASTQTRNTGELFF. When the CDR3 is completed using the reference TRBV7-2 and TRBJ2-2 genes on either side, the full variable domain is GAGVSQSPSNKVTEKGKDVELRCDPISGHTALYWYRQSLGQGLEFLIYFQGNSAPDKSGLPSDRFSAERTGGSVSTLTIQRTQQEDSAVYLCASTQTRNTGELFFGEGSRLTVL.